One and the same sample provided the 12 T cell receptor beta chains below, sequenced in a study of cytomegalovirus exposure and HLA in healthy donors. A multiplex PCR was run with 60 Vbeta primers and 13 Jbeta primers. The method was immunoSEQ multiplex PCR; TCRdb's version includes in-frame clones alone and lacks a portion of them. Of about 170,000 clones detected, roughly two thirds appear once; the ten largest clones hold 5% to 5.5%. Material: PBMCs. The receptors here all came from a woman between 18 and 29 years old in good health and CMV-seropositive.

The chain joins TRBV6-1 to TRBJ2-7, with TRBD1 matching over 7 bases. The CDR3 has 15 amino acids. The germline V gene encodes CDR1 MNHNS and CDR2 SASEGT. V was pared by 6 bases and J by 0 bases, with 8 bases of the junction left unmatched. The CDR3 is CASSLTGLSSYEQYF. The CDR3 DNA reads as TGTGCCAGCAGCTTGACAGGGCTGTCCTCCTACGAGCAGTACTTC.

This clone was observed a handful of times. The rearrangement uses TRBV13 and TRBJ2-3; 11 bases match TRBD2. The CDR3 extends over 16 amino acids. Germline trimming cut 3 bases from V and 2 bases from J; bases unmatched to any gene: 4. CDR1 is PRHDT, CDR2 FYEKMQ, per germline (reference sequence). As DNA, the CDR3 is TGTGCCAGCAGCTTCCGTAGCGGGGGGGCCACAGATACGCAGTATTTT. It specifies CASSFRSGGATDTQYF.

The CDR3 is CASSLHGGSYEQYF. In DNA form, the CDR3 reads TGCGCCAGCAGCTTGCACGGGGGCTCCTACGAGCAGTACTTC. The chain recombines TRBV5-1 with TRBJ2-7; the D gene is possibly TRBD2 (6 bases). Germline CDR1 and CDR2: SGHRS and YFSETQ. This CDR3 region has 14 residues. Trimming removed 1 base at V and 0 bases at J, with 8 bases between.

This sequence joins TRBV19 and TRBJ2-5, with 9 bases that match TRBD2. The V and J ends lost 7 bases and 2 bases, in that order; junction bases with no gene match: 11. Germline V gives CDR1 LNHDA, CDR2 SQIVND (reference sequence). The CDR3 is 16 residues long. In DNA form, the CDR3 reads TGTGCCAGTACCCCAGCGGGGGGATACAGACAAGAGACCCAGTACTTC. Residues: CASTPAGGYRQETQYF.

This clone has just a few counts. This chain connects TRBV7-9 to TRBJ1-5; possibly TRBD1 for D (5 bases). The CDR3 length is 16 residues. V was clipped by 0 bases and J by 7 bases, with 16 bases between them. Germline CDR1 SEHNR, CDR2 FQNEAQ (reference sequence). Here the CDR3 reads CASSLAATGGNQPQHF. In DNA form, the CDR3 reads TGTGCCAGCAGCTTAGCCGCGACCGGGGGAAACCAGCCCCAGCATTTT.

As to this clone: The junction does not match germline at one end; this may be a read error. The rearrangement joins TRBV7-9 to TRBJ2-7, with D perhaps TRBD2 (6 bases). CDR1 and CDR2 from the germline V gene are SEHNR and FQNEAQ (reference sequence). The CDR3 contains 15 residues. The DNA for the CDR3 is TGTTCCAGCAGCTTCACCGGGACTTCCCCCTACGAGCAGTACTTC. Amino acids: CSSSFTGTSPYEQYF.

The chain uses TRBV19 and TRBJ1-1; TRBD1 is a possible D gene (6 bases). This CDR3 has 14 residues. Trimming took off 8 bases at V and 0 bases at J, with 13 bases between the two ends. Germline-derived CDR1 and CDR2 are LNHDA and SQIVND (reference sequence). The CDR3 reads CASAPAGVNTEAFF. The CDR3, as DNA: TGTGCCAGTGCCCCGGCAGGGGTGAACACTGAAGCTTTCTTT.

This clone was observed once. The chain carries TRBV7-8 and TRBJ2-7; D is uncertain. This CDR3 is built from 16 residues. The germline gives CDR1 SGHVS, CDR2 FQNEAQ. The V end lost 0 bases, the J end lost 5 bases, and 17 bases lay between the germline ends. This CDR3 reads CASSLAFVQAGHEQYF. For the CDR3, the DNA is TGTGCCAGCAGCTTAGCGTTCGTTCAGGCAGGCCACGAGCAGTACTTC.

This clone was counted a single time. The rearrangement uses TRBV7-8 and TRBJ2-1; 7 nucleotides align to TRBD1. This CDR3 contains 16 residues. Germline V gene data show CDR1 as SGHVS and CDR2 as FQNEAQ. Trimming took 1 base from V and 7 from J; bases not matched to a gene: 10. The CDR3, as DNA: TGTGCCAGCAGCTTAGAGGGGGCAGGGCGGTTGAATGAGCAGTTCTTC. Protein: CASSLEGAGRLNEQFF.

V usage is TRBV6-6 and J usage is TRBJ2-1; 9 positions agree with TRBD1. Germline assignment: CDR1 MNHNY and CDR2 SVGAGI (reference sequence). Trimming cost V 6 bases and J 11 bases; bases outside gene matches: 11. The CDR3 is made up of 14 amino acids. For the CDR3, the DNA is TGTGCCAGCAGGGCCGGGACAGGGAAAAATAAGCAGTTCTTC. Translated: CASRAGTGKNKQFF.

The chain uses TRBV7-9 and TRBJ1-1, with D unclear. V was pared by 1 base and J by 7 bases, with 13 bases between. This CDR3 spans 14 amino acids. Germline CDR1 is SEHNR and CDR2 is FQNEAQ (reference sequence). The CDR3 sequence is CASSLGEGGLEAFF. The CDR3 nucleotides read TGTGCCAGCAGCTTAGGAGAAGGAGGGCTTGAAGCTTTCTTT. Together with reference TRBV7-9 and TRBJ1-1, the CDR3 gives the full variable domain: DTGVSQNPRHKITKRGQNVTFRCDPISEHNRLYWYRQTLGQGPEFLTYFQNEAQLEKSRLLSDRFSAERPKGSFSTLEIQRTEQGDSAMYLCASSLGEGGLEAFFGQGTRLTVV.

The CDR3 DNA reads TGTGCCAGCAGCTTGGGACAGGGGGCCTCCTACGAGCAGTACTTC. Its translation is CASSLGQGASYEQYF. The gene calls are TRBV5-4 and TRBJ2-7, with TRBD1 matching 10 bases. CDR1 is SGHNT and CDR2 is YYREEE in the germline V gene (reference sequence). The CDR3 covers 15 residues. V lost 0 bases and J lost 0; bases outside the gene matches: 0.